A selection of T cell receptor beta chains follows, all from one sample in a study of cytomegalovirus exposure and HLA in healthy donors. Here immunoSEQ multiplex PCR was the method, and the copy in TCRdb shows in-frame clones only, minus some. Among under 200,000 clones listed, 70% to 90% were seen once. The material sequenced was PBMCs. These receptor sequences come from a woman younger than 35 in good health and CMV-seronegative. CDR3s include the opening cysteine and the closing phenylalanine or tryptophan. A D gene is named only where the DNA matches it firmly. Expanded clones are given a class, and other clones once, few, many or no size at all.

TRBJ2-1 TRBV11-2 . TRBD1 CASSRDRGLYNEQFF TGTGCCAGCAGCCGGGACAGGGGGCTGTACAATGAGCAGTTCTTC
TRBJ2-7 TRBV27 . TRBD1 CASSFSGGLFAYEQYF TGTGCCAGCAGTTTTTCAGGGGGCCTATTTGCGTACGAGCAGTACTTC
TRBJ2-1 TRBV10-1 . TRBD2 CASSGAGGLYNEQFF TGCGCCAGCAGTGGAGCGGGGGGGCTTTACAATGAGCAGTTCTTC
TRBJ2-1 TRBV19 . TRBD2 CASTRRSGGTNNEQFF TGTGCCAGTACCAGGAGGAGCGGGGGGACGAACAATGAGCAGTTCTTC
TRBJ1-1 TRBV5-1 few . CASSFTGANTEAFF TGCGCCAGCAGCTTCACGGGAGCGAACACTGAAGCTTTCTTT
TRBJ2-4 TRBV28 . TRBD1 CASSPTGTGANIQYF TGTGCCAGCAGCCCTACCGGGACAGGGGCAAACATTCAGTACTTC
TRBJ1-5 TRBV7-2 . . CASSPRGQSNQPQHF TGTGCCAGCAGCCCACGCGGACAGAGCAATCAGCCCCAGCATTTT
TRBJ2-7 TRBV28 . . CASSPGRREQYF TGTGCCAGCAGTCCCGGGAGACGCGAGCAGTACTTC
TRBJ2-7 TRBV5-4 . TRBD2 CASSLDSGGLYEQYF TGTGCCAGCAGCTTGGATAGCGGGGGGTTATACGAGCAGTACTTC
TRBJ1-1 TRBV9 . TRBD1 CASSVRDRVTEAFF TGTGCCAGCAGCGTTAGGGACAGGGTCACTGAAGCTTTCTTT
TRBJ1-1 TRBV6-5 once . CASSYSSGDTEAFF TGTGCCAGCAGTTACTCATCAGGTGACACTGAAGCTTTCTTT
TRBJ1-2 TRBV7-3 . TRBD1 CASSMQTGTGGYTF TGTGCCAGCAGCATGCAGACCGGGACAGGGGGCTACACCTTC
TRBJ1-1 TRBV6-5 . . CASSYGRGSGTEAFF TGTGCCAGCAGTTACGGTAGGGGCTCGGGCACTGAAGCTTTCTTT
TRBJ1-1 TRBV2 . TRBD1 CASSELVLTGREAFF TGTGCCAGCAGTGAACTTGTACTGACAGGGAGGGAAGCTTTCTTT
TRBJ2-3 TRBV10-2 . TRBD2 CASSSSSGSTDTQYF TGCGCCAGCAGTTCTTCTAGCGGGAGCACAGATACGCAGTATTTT